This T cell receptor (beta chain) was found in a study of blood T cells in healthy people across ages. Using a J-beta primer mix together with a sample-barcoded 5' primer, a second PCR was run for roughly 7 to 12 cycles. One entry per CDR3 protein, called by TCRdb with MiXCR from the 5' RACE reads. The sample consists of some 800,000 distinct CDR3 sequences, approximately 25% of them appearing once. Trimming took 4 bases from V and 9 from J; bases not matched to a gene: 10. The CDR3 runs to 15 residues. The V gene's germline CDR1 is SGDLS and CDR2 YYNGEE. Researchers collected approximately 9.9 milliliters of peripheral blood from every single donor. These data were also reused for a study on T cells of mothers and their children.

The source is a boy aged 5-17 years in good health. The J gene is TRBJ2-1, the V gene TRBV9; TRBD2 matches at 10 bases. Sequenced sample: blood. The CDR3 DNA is TGTGCCAGCAGCTTAGGTCTAGCGGGAGAGGGTGAGCAGTTCTTC. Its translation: CASSLGLAGEGEQFF.